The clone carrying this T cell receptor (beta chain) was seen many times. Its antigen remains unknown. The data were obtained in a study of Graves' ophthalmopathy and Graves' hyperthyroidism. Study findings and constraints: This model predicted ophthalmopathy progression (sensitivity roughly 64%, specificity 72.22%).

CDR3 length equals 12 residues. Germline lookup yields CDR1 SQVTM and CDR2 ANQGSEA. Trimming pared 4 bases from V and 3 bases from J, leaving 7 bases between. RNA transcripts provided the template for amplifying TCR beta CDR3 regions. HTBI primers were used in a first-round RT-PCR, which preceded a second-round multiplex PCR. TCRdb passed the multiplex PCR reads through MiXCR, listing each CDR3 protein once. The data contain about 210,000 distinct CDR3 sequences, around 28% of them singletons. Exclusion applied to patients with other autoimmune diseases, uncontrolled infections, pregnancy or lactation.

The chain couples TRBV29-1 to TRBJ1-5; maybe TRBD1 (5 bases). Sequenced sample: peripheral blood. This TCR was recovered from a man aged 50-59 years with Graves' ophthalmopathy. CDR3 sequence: CSVGGINQPQHF. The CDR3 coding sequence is TGCAGCGTTGGGGGGATCAATCAGCCCCAGCATTTT.